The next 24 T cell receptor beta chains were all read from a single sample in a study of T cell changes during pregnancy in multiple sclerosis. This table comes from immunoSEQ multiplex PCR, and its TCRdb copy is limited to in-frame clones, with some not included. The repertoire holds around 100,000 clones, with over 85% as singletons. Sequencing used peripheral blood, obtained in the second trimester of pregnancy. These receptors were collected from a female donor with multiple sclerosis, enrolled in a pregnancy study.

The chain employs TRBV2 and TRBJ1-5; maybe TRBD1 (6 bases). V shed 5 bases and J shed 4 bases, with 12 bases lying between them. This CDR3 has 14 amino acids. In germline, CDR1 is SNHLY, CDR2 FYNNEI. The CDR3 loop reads CASSIGQPNQPQHF. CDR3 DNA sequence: TGTGCCAGCAGTATCGGACAGCCGAATCAGCCCCAGCATTTT.

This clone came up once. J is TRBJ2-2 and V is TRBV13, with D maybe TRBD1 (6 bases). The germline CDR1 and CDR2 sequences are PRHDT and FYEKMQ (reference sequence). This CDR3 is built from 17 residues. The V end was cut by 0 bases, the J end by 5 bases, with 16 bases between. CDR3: CASSLGLLDSTTGELFF. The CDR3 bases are TGTGCCAGCAGCTTAGGACTACTGGACAGCACTACCGGGGAGCTGTTTTTT.

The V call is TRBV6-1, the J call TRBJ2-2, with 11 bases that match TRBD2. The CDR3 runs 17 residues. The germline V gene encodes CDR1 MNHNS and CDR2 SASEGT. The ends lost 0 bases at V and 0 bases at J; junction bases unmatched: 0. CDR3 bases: TGTGCCAGCAGTGAAGCTAGCGGGGGGGCGAACACCGGGGAGCTGTTTTTT. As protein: CASSEASGGANTGELFF.

For the CDR3, the DNA is TGTGCCAGCTCACCAATTGCCCCACTACTAGCGGCGAACACCGGGGAGCTGTTTTTT. Its protein is CASSPIAPLLAANTGELFF. The chain carries TRBV18 and TRBJ2-2; 8 bases line up with TRBD2. The CDR3 is made up of 19 amino acids. The germline gives CDR1 KGHSH, CDR2 LQKENI. V lost 2 bases to trimming and J lost 0 bases; unmatched junction nucleotides: 11.

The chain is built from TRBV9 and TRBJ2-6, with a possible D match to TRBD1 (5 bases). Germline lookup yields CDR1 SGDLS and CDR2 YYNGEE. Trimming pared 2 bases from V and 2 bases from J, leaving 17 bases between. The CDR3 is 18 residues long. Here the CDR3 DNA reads TGTGCCAGCAGCGTGAGCCTCCCGGGCAGGGCTGGGGCCAACGTCCTGACTTTC. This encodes CASSVSLPGRAGANVLTF.

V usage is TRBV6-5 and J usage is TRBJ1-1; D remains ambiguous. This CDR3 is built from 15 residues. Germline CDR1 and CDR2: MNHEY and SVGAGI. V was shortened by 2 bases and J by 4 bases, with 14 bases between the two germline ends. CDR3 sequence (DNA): TGTGCCAGCAGTTACCACGGGGTAAAGGCCACTGAAGCTTTCTTT. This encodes CASSYHGVKATEAFF.

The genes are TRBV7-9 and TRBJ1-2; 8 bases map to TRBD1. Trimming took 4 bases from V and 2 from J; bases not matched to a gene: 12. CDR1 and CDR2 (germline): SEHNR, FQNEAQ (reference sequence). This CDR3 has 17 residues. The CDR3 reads CASSSRRWDRTNYGYTF. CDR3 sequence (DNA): TGTGCCAGCAGCTCACGACGTTGGGACAGGACAAACTATGGCTACACCTTC.

The CDR3 DNA is TGTGCCAGCAGCGATCGACAGGGGTCCCACGAGCAGTACTTC. This encodes CASSDRQGSHEQYF. The V and J genes are TRBV28 and TRBJ2-7, with 8 bases identical to TRBD1. CDR3 length: 14 amino acids. The germline gives CDR1 MDHEN, CDR2 SYDVKM. After removal of 6 bases from V and 5 bases from J, the junction contained 9 bases not matched to a gene.

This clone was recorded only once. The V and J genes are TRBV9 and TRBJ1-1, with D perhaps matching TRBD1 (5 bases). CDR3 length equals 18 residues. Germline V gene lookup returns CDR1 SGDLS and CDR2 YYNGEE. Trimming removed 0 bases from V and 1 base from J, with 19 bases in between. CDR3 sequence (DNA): TGTGCCAGCAGCGTAGGCCCAGGATCGACAGTCTCGAACACTGAAGCTTTCTTT. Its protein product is CASSVGPGSTVSNTEAFF.

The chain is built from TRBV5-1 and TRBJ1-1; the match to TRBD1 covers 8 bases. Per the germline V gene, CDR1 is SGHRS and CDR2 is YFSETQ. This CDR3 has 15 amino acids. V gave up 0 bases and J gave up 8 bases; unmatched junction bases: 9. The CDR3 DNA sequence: TGCGCCAGCAGCTTGGCCATTTTAGGACAGGGAGAAGCTTTCTTT. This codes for CASSLAILGQGEAFF.

The CDR3 loop reads CASSEKSFSNTEAFF. CDR3 DNA: TGTGCCAGCAGTGAAAAGAGTTTCTCGAACACTGAAGCTTTCTTT. The chain is built from TRBV2 and TRBJ1-1; D is uncertain. Germline values: CDR1 SNHLY, CDR2 FYNNEI. This CDR3 comprises 15 residues. Trimming took 2 bases from V and 1 from J, leaving 11 bases between them.

The CDR3 region has the DNA TGTGCCAGCAGTGAACGGTATAGGGGAGGTGGACAGCCCCAGCATTTT. Translated, it gives CASSERYRGGGQPQHF. The V and J genes are TRBV2 and TRBJ1-5, with TRBD1 as a possible D gene (5 bases). With 2 bases removed from V and 7 bases from J, the gap between germline ends came to 18 bases. This CDR3 region has 16 residues. The germline V gene encodes CDR1 SNHLY and CDR2 FYNNEI.

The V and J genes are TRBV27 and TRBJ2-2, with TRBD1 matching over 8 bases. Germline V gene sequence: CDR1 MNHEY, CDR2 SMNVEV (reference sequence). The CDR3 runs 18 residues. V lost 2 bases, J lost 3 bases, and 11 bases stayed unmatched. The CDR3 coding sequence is TGTGCCAGCAGTTTAAAGTCCGGCAGGGGGCGCGACACCGGGGAGCTGTTTTTT. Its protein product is CASSLKSGRGRDTGELFF.

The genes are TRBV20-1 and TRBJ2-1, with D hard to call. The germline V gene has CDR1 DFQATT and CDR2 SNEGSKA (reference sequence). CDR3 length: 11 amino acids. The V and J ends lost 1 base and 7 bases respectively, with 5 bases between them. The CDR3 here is CSARVRNEQFF. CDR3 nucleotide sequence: TGCAGTGCTAGAGTCCGTAATGAGCAGTTCTTC.

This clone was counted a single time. Here the CDR3 reads CASIKDRGLLYGYTF. The CDR3 coding sequence is TGTGCCAGCATTAAAGACAGGGGCCTCCTCTATGGCTACACCTTC. V is TRBV6-5 and J is TRBJ1-2; 8 bases are shared with TRBD1. The germline gives CDR1 MNHEY, CDR2 SVGAGI. This CDR3 contains 15 residues. V dropped 7 bases and J dropped 4; count of bases not matched to a gene: 11.

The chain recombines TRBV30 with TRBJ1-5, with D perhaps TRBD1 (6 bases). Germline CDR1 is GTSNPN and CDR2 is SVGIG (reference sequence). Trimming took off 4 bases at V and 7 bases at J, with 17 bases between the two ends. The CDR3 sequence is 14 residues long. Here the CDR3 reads CAWTSRTAPQPQHF. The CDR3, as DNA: TGTGCCTGGACCTCTCGGACAGCGCCCCAGCCCCAGCATTTT.

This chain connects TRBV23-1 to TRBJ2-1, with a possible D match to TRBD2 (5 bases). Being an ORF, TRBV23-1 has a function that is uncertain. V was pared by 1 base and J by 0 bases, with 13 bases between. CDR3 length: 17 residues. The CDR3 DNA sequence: TGCGCCAGCAGTCAATTTGCTAGCCTGGGCTCCTACAATGAGCAGTTCTTC. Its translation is CASSQFASLGSYNEQFF.

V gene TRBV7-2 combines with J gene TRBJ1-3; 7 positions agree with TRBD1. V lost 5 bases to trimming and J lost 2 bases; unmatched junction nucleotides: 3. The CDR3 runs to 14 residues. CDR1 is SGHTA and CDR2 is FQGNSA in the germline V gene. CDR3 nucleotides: TGTGCCAGCAGCGTCGGGACAGCTGGAAACACCATATATTTT. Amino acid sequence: CASSVGTAGNTIYF.

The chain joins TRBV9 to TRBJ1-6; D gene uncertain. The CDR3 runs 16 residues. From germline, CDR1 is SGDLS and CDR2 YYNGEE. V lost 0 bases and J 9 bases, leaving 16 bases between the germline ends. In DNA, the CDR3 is TGTGCCAGCAGCGTAGATCCGAGGCCATTCGGTTCACCCCTCCACTTT. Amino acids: CASSVDPRPFGSPLHF.

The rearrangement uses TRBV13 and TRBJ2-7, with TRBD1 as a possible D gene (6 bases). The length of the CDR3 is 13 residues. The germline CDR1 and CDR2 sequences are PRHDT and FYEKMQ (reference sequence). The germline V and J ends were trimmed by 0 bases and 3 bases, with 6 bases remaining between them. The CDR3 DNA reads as TGTGCCAGCAGCTTAGGGACAGGCTACGAGCAGTACTTC. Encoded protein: CASSLGTGYEQYF.

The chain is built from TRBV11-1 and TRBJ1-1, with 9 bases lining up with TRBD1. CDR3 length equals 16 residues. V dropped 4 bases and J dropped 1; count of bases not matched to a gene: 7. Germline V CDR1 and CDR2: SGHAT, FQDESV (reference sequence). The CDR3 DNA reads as TGTGCCAGCAGCTCACACAGGGGGCGCCGGAACACTGAAGCTTTCTTT. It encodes CASSSHRGRRNTEAFF.

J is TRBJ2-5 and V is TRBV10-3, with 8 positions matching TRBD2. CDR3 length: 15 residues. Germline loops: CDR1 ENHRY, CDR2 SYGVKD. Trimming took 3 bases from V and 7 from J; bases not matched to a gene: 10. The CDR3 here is CAISEASGSGGTQYF. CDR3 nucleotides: TGTGCCATCAGTGAAGCTAGCGGGTCCGGGGGGACCCAGTACTTC.

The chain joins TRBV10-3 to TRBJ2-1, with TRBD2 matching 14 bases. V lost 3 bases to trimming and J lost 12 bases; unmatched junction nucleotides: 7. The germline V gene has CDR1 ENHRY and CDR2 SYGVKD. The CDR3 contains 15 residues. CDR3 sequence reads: CAISDSGTSGGPQFF. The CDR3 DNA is TGTGCCATCAGTGACTCTGGGACTAGCGGGGGCCCGCAGTTCTTC.

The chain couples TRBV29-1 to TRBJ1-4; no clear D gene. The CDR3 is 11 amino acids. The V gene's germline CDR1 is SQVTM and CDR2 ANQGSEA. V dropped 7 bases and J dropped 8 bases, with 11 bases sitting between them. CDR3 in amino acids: CSGHGGEKLFF. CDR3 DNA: TGCAGCGGCCACGGAGGCGAAAAACTGTTTTTT.